These 3 T cell receptor beta chains were all obtained from the same sample, sequenced in a study of blood T cell repertoires in COVID-19. Using immunoSEQ multiplex PCR, the repertoire was profiled, and TCRdb retains in-frame clones only, with some absent. The table has 40,000 or so clones, around 90% seen once. Sequencing input: peripheral blood. The source is a man aged 60 to 75 with active or convalescent COVID-19.

This clone has a handful of counts. V gene TRBV19 combines with J gene TRBJ2-7, with 11 bases matching TRBD2. V dropped 1 base and J dropped 4; count of bases not matched to a gene: 3. Germline V gene lookup returns CDR1 LNHDA and CDR2 SQIVND (reference sequence). This CDR3 is 15 amino acids long. The DNA of the CDR3 is TGTGCCAGTAGTATAGTACTAGCGGGAGTGTACGAGCAGTACTTC. Protein product: CASSIVLAGVYEQYF.

The CDR3 nucleotides read TGTGCCATCAGTGAGTCGGGGCCGGGGACAGGGGGTCAGCCCCAGCATTTT. Its protein product is CAISESGPGTGGQPQHF. The chain uses TRBV10-3 and TRBJ1-5; TRBD1 aligns across 11 bases. Germline-derived CDR1 and CDR2 are ENHRY and SYGVKD. The trim removed 0 bases at V and 6 bases at J, leaving 7 bases unmatched. CDR3 length: 17 residues.

The J gene is TRBJ2-4, the V gene TRBV6-5; 8 nucleotides match TRBD1. Germline V gives CDR1 MNHEY, CDR2 SVGAGI. V lost 6 bases and J lost 5; bases outside the gene matches: 6. The CDR3 runs to 14 residues. The CDR3 spells CASSAGQGENIQYF. The CDR3 DNA sequence: TGTGCCAGCAGCGCCGGACAGGGCGAAAACATTCAGTACTTC.